This entry lists 15 T cell receptor beta chains sequenced from one sample in a study of cytomegalovirus exposure and HLA in healthy donors. PCR used 60 Vbeta primers and 13 Jbeta primers. The table came from immunoSEQ multiplex PCR; TCRdb's copy has only in-frame clones and leaves some out. The sample holds about 150,000 clones, roughly 77% seen once. The sample taken for sequencing was PBMCs. The receptors stem from a woman aged 45-65 years in good health and CMV-seropositive.

The chain carries TRBV6-6 and TRBJ2-5, with D unresolved. Germline assignment: CDR1 MNHNY and CDR2 SVGAGI (reference sequence). The CDR3 extends over 13 amino acids. Trimming left V 0 bases short and J 4 bases short, with 6 bases between. The CDR3 loop reads CASSYSEAETQYF. DNA of the CDR3: TGTGCCAGCAGTTACTCTGAGGCAGAGACCCAGTACTTC.

The chain couples TRBV28 to TRBJ2-1; D call uncertain. Germline assignment: CDR1 MDHEN and CDR2 SYDVKM. V was trimmed by 10 bases and J by 4 bases, leaving 11 bases between them. CDR3 size: 12 residues. The CDR3 nucleotides are TGTGCCACCCAAATTTCATACAATGAGCAGTTCTTC. This translates into CATQISYNEQFF.

The gene calls are TRBV5-6 and TRBJ2-7, with 7 bases identical to TRBD2. The CDR3 extends over 13 amino acids. J lost 5 bases, V lost 3 bases, and 5 bases had no gene match. Germline loops: CDR1 SGHDT, CDR2 YYEEEE. The CDR3 loop is CASSSLGGNEQYF. DNA for the CDR3: TGTGCCAGCAGCTCGTTGGGAGGGAACGAGCAGTACTTC.

The V call is TRBV7-6, the J call TRBJ2-3; TRBD2 matches 7 bases. The CDR3 consists of 15 residues. Losses at the gene ends were 1 base for V and 7 bases for J; bases not matched to a gene: 8. Germline-derived CDR1 and CDR2 are SGHVS and FNYEAQ. The CDR3 is CASSLVGGGLNTQYF. CDR3 DNA sequence: TGTGCCAGCAGCTTAGTTGGGGGGGGTTTGAATACGCAGTATTTT.

The J gene is TRBJ2-2, the V gene TRBV4-3; 9 nucleotides agree with TRBD2. This CDR3 region has 15 residues. The V gene end was trimmed by 8 bases and the J gene end by 7 bases; junction bases not matched to a gene: 11. The germline gives CDR1 LGHNA, CDR2 YSLEER. CDR3 coding DNA: TGCGCCAGCTCTCGCGCGGGAGGGATCGGCGGGGAGCTGTTTTTT. Translating gives CASSRAGGIGGELFF.

The DNA for the CDR3 is TGTGCCAGCAGTAACAGGGAATCGAGATCACCCCTCCACTTT. Protein sequence: CASSNRESRSPLHF. The rearrangement uses TRBV5-4 and TRBJ1-6; D may be TRBD1 (6 bases). Germline V CDR1 and CDR2: SGHNT, YYREEE (reference sequence). V was shortened by 5 bases and J by 10 bases, with 16 bases between the two germline ends. The CDR3 length is 14 residues.

The chain joins TRBV6-5 to TRBJ2-7; the D gene is possibly TRBD1 (6 bases). Trimming pared 5 bases from V and 3 bases from J, leaving 17 bases between. CDR1 MNHEY and CDR2 SVGAGI come from the germline V gene. This CDR3 is 15 amino acids long. The CDR3 loop reads CASSGPRQAIYEQYF. For the CDR3, the DNA is TGTGCCAGCAGTGGGCCTCGACAGGCGATCTACGAGCAGTACTTC.

A few counts support this clone. J is TRBJ2-1 and V is TRBV7-8; D uncertain. The V end was cut by 5 bases, the J end by 8 bases, with 13 bases between. From germline, CDR1 is SGHVS and CDR2 FQNEAQ. This CDR3 contains 13 residues. As DNA, the CDR3 is TGTGCCAGCAGCGCCCCCCAGCAGGATGAGCAGTTCTTC. It codes for CASSAPQQDEQFF.

The chain carries TRBV2 and TRBJ1-4, with 8 bases fitting TRBD1. The CDR3 runs to 20 residues. Germline trimming cut 7 bases from V and 0 bases from J; bases unmatched to any gene: 19. CDR1 SNHLY and CDR2 FYNNEI come from the germline V gene. As DNA, the CDR3 is TGTGCCAGCACGGAGACCAGCTGGACAGGGACGGAGGCAACTAATGAAAAACTGTTTTTT. It encodes CASTETSWTGTEATNEKLFF.

J is TRBJ2-2 and V is TRBV7-3, with 16 bases aligning to TRBD2. Trimming took 0 bases from V and 5 from J; bases not matched to a gene: 6. Per germline, CDR1 SGHTA and CDR2 FQGTGA. The CDR3 is made up of 19 amino acids. This chain's CDR3 is CASSLTAGLAGGPTGELFF. Written as DNA, the CDR3 is TGTGCCAGCAGCTTAACCGCGGGACTAGCGGGGGGGCCGACCGGGGAGCTGTTTTTT.

This rearrangement joins TRBV4-2 to TRBJ1-2, with D perhaps matching TRBD1 (6 bases). The V end was cut by 4 bases, the J end by 8 bases, with 11 bases between. Germline assignment: CDR1 LGHNA and CDR2 YNFKEQ. The CDR3 consists of 12 residues. The CDR3 is CASSLTGNGYTF. As DNA, the CDR3 is TGTGCCAGCAGCCTGACAGGAAACGGCTACACCTTC.

The V and J genes are TRBV12-5 and TRBJ2-5, with 7 bases that match TRBD2. CDR1 and CDR2 from the germline V gene are LGHNT and FRNRAP. V gave up 0 bases and J gave up 2 bases; unmatched junction bases: 6. CDR3 length equals 16 residues. The CDR3 bases are TGTGCTAGTGGTTTGGTACGTGGTAGCGGGCAAGAGACCCAGTACTTC. It encodes CASGLVRGSGQETQYF. Full variable domain (outside the CDR3, taken from reference TRBV12-5 and TRBJ2-5): DARVTQTPRHKVTEMGQEVTMRCQPILGHNTVFWYRQTMMQGLELLAYFRNRAPLDDSGMPKDRFSAEMPDATLATLKIQPSEPRDSAVYFCASGLVRGSGQETQYFGPGTRLLVL.

The V gene is TRBV25-1, the J gene TRBJ2-7, with D possibly matching TRBD2 (6 bases). CDR3 length equals 14 residues. CDR1 is MGHDK, CDR2 SYGVNS, per germline. V lost 7 bases and J 2 bases, leaving 15 bases between the germline ends. The CDR3 sequence is CASKGTGKTYEQYF. The CDR3, as DNA: TGTGCCAGCAAGGGGACTGGCAAAACCTACGAGCAGTACTTC.

CDR3 sequence: CASRRQGARGYTF. CDR3 in DNA: TGTGCCAGTAGGCGACAGGGGGCGAGGGGCTACACCTTC. The gene calls are TRBV19 and TRBJ1-2; 10 bases map to TRBD1. CDR1 and CDR2 (germline): LNHDA, SQIVND (reference sequence). The CDR3 is made up of 13 amino acids. Trimming took 6 bases from V and 8 from J; bases not matched to a gene: 6.

This chain uses TRBV27 with TRBJ1-1; 8 bases are a match to TRBD1. This CDR3 region has 13 residues. The germline CDR1 and CDR2 sequences are MNHEY and SMNVEV (reference sequence). Trimming removed 6 bases from V and 8 bases from J; junction bases left unmatched: 8. The CDR3 region is CASRLVQGEEAFF. Here the CDR3 DNA reads TGTGCCAGCAGATTAGTACAGGGGGAAGAAGCTTTCTTT.